This TCR beta chain appears in the sequencing data of a study of CD8+CD57+ T cells in acquired aplastic anemia (dated 2018 in TCRdb). Broadly, across the study: DNA extracted from sorted CD4+ and CD8+ cells had a mean of roughly 3.4 ug, with a range of 0.2 to 27.4 ug. The research as a whole found: Nearly 30 CD8+ CDR3 sequences were found in both patients and controls but appeared to be highly expressed in patients and within the immunodominant clones of the patients. Between patients and healthy controls, no significant difference in CD8+ Simpson's diversity was found (P=0.060).

Genomic DNA served as template for TCR beta VDJ combination and CDR3 sequence profiling. An Illumina HiSeq 2000 was the platform used for TCR repertoire sequencing. Concerning the study's data processing: Repertoire assessment relied on Simpson's diversity index, CDR3 size and DJ length profiles, and TRBV/TRBJ rearrangement plots. The immunodominant clone was defined as the most abundant DNA sequence in deep sequencing data. CDR3 amino acid sequences were screened for sharing across subjects and compared with published repertoires and the VDJdb database. The public sequencing data were trimmed at Q25 with fastp and processed into clonotypes with MiXCR by TCRdb, which kept only in-frame beta chains. Identical CDR3 proteins give one entry, which carries the most common genes and DNA. These V and J calls rely on TCRdb rather than the paper's analysis. This sample is represented by 250,000 to 350,000 distinct CDR3 sequences; roughly three fifths of them were singletons. Under 8.5% of the sample goes to the ten largest clones.

To note about this clonotype: The antigen it recognizes is unknown. No base-level quality is on record; no much larger clone is a single base apart.

In the study, sorted CD4+ and CD8+ blood T cells from patients with severe aplastic anemia and from healthy subjects underwent deep sequencing of TCR repertoires. Ficoll-Paque density gradient centrifugation was used to isolate peripheral blood mononuclear cells. CD4+ and CD8+ T cells were sorted by FACS or magnetic beads before DNA extraction. The CDR3, from cysteine to phenylalanine, totals 14 residues. Of all the DNA, just the CDR3 is kept, 42 bases in frame from base 1. CDR1 and CDR2 (SQVTM, ANQGSEA) derive from the germline V gene. V and J lose 4 bases and 4 bases, and a span of 16 bases separates them.

The clonotype comes from a human donor with severe aplastic anemia or a healthy control (not recorded which). The sample was sorted CD4+, CD8+, or CD8+CD57+ T cells (not recorded which) from PBMCs. The chain couples TRBV29-1 to TRBJ2-5; TRBD2 is perhaps the D gene, given 6 matching bases. The CDR3 protein sequence reads: CSVARLEGRETQYF. Here is the DNA: TGCAGCGTTGCCCGATTGGAGGGGCGAGAGACCCAGTACTTC.